Listed below are T cell receptor beta chains from one sample, sequenced in a study of regulatory T cells in long-lasting Graves disease. TCRdb called the multiplex PCR reads again in MiXCR, with one record for every CDR3 protein. The sample has around 450,000 distinct CDR3 sequences, around a fifth seen once; the top ten hold roughly 7.1%. The sample consisted of peripheral blood mononuclear cells (PBMCs), taken when the disease was refractory, from a patient treated with antithyroid drugs. The receptor set was obtained from a female donor with Graves disease. Each CDR3 is given with its conserved first and last residue. A D gene is named only where the DNA matches it firmly. Clone sizes are given selectively: once, few, many, or a class where the clone is expanded.

clone_size: -; v_call: TRBV9; j_call: TRBJ1-1; d_call: -; cdr3_aa: CASSVARNTEAFF; cdr3_nt: TGTGCCAGCAGCGTAGCTCGTAACACTGAAGCTTTCTTT
clone_size: -; v_call: TRBV7-9; j_call: TRBJ2-1; d_call: TRBD2; cdr3_aa: CASSFREEGNEQFF; cdr3_nt: TGTGCCAGCAGCTTCCGGGAGGAGGGCAATGAGCAGTTCTTC
clone_size: -; v_call: TRBV29-1; j_call: TRBJ2-1; d_call: -; cdr3_aa: CSVRHNEQFF; cdr3_nt: TGCAGCGTTCGCCACAATGAGCAGTTCTTC
clone_size: few; v_call: TRBV27; j_call: TRBJ1-6; d_call: -; cdr3_aa: CASSLTKGGANSPLHF; cdr3_nt: TGTGCCAGCAGTTTAACCAAAGGGGGGGCCAATTCACCCCTCCACTTT
clone_size: many; v_call: TRBV10-3; j_call: TRBJ1-1; d_call: -; cdr3_aa: CAISETTGGNTEAFF; cdr3_nt: TGTGCCATCAGTGAGACGACAGGAGGGAACACTGAAGCTTTCTTT
clone_size: -; v_call: TRBV15; j_call: TRBJ1-2; d_call: -; cdr3_aa: CATSSGPFGYTF; cdr3_nt: TGTGCCACCAGCAGCGGGCCTTTTGGCTACACCTTC
clone_size: few; v_call: TRBV11-2; j_call: TRBJ1-3; d_call: -; cdr3_aa: CASTPIQRGTIYF; cdr3_nt: TGTGCCAGCACCCCCATCCAGAGGGGCACCATATATTTT
clone_size: -; v_call: TRBV13; j_call: TRBJ2-3; d_call: -; cdr3_aa: CASSLGTAVSDTQYF; cdr3_nt: TGTGCCAGCAGCTTAGGGACAGCAGTTTCAGATACGCAGTATTTT
clone_size: many; v_call: TRBV7-6; j_call: TRBJ1-2; d_call: -; cdr3_aa: CASSFADSIGGYGYTF; cdr3_nt: TGTGCCAGCAGCTTCGCAGACAGCATAGGTGGCTATGGCTACACCTTC
clone_size: few; v_call: TRBV20-1; j_call: TRBJ2-1; d_call: -; cdr3_aa: CSARDRGGLSSYNEQFF; cdr3_nt: TGCAGTGCTAGAGATCGAGGGGGGCTAAGCTCCTACAATGAGCAGTTCTTC
clone_size: few; v_call: TRBV18; j_call: TRBJ1-1; d_call: -; cdr3_aa: CASSPTEDTEAFF; cdr3_nt: TGTGCCAGCTCACCTACAGAGGACACTGAAGCTTTCTTT
clone_size: -; v_call: TRBV19; j_call: TRBJ1-1; d_call: -; cdr3_aa: CATLQENTEAFF; cdr3_nt: TGTGCCACCCTACAAGAGAACACTGAAGCTTTCTTT
clone_size: -; v_call: TRBV9; j_call: TRBJ2-2; d_call: -; cdr3_aa: CATTSLNTGELFF; cdr3_nt: TGTGCCACTACTAGTTTGAACACCGGGGAGCTGTTTTTT
clone_size: few; v_call: TRBV24-1; j_call: TRBJ2-5; d_call: TRBD2; cdr3_aa: CATSERTSGTETQYF; cdr3_nt: TGTGCCACCAGTGAGAGGACTAGCGGGACTGAGACCCAGTACTTC
clone_size: many; v_call: TRBV12-3/TRBV12-4; j_call: TRBJ2-3; d_call: TRBD2; cdr3_aa: CASSLSGSRLSGTYTQYF; cdr3_nt: TGTGCCAGCAGTCTTAGCGGGAGCCGCCTAAGCGGCACATATACGCAGTATTTT
clone_size: -; v_call: TRBV6-1; j_call: TRBJ2-7; d_call: -; cdr3_aa: CASRLADWVYEQYF; cdr3_nt: TGTGCCAGCAGGTTAGCGGATTGGGTCTACGAGCAGTACTTC
clone_size: -; v_call: TRBV6-2/TRBV6-3; j_call: TRBJ1-5; d_call: TRBD1; cdr3_aa: CASSPGQGLLYSNQPQHF; cdr3_nt: TGTGCCAGCAGCCCGGGACAGGGCCTGTTGTACAGCAATCAGCCCCAGCATTTT
clone_size: -; v_call: TRBV7-9; j_call: TRBJ2-7; d_call: -; cdr3_aa: CASSLGQGWSYEQYF; cdr3_nt: TGTGCCAGCAGCTTAGGGCAGGGCTGGTCCTACGAGCAGTACTTC
clone_size: few; v_call: TRBV10-3; j_call: TRBJ1-2; d_call: -; cdr3_aa: CAISASYGYTF; cdr3_nt: TGTGCCATCAGTGCGAGCTATGGCTACACCTTC
clone_size: once; v_call: TRBV6-5; j_call: TRBJ1-5; d_call: -; cdr3_aa: CASSYSRQPTSNQPQHF; cdr3_nt: TGTGCCAGCAGTTACTCGCGGCAGCCGACAAGCAATCAGCCCCAGCATTTT
clone_size: few; v_call: TRBV2; j_call: TRBJ1-2; d_call: -; cdr3_aa: CASSQGHTF; cdr3_nt: TGTGCCAGCAGTCAGGGCCACACCTTC
clone_size: many; v_call: TRBV10-3; j_call: TRBJ1-2; d_call: -; cdr3_aa: CAISEGSWGSEVNGYTF; cdr3_nt: TGTGCCATCAGTGAGGGATCTTGGGGGTCGGAGGTTAATGGCTACACCTTC
clone_size: few; v_call: TRBV7-9; j_call: TRBJ2-5; d_call: -; cdr3_aa: CASSSVQGAQETQYF; cdr3_nt: TGTGCCAGCAGCTCCGTCCAAGGGGCCCAAGAGACCCAGTACTTC
clone_size: -; v_call: TRBV3-2; j_call: TRBJ2-5; d_call: -; cdr3_aa: CASSQFSEPGQGAQETQYF; cdr3_nt: TGTGCCAGCAGCCAATTCTCCGAACCGGGACAGGGGGCGCAGGAGACCCAGTACTTC
clone_size: few; v_call: TRBV3-1; j_call: TRBJ2-1; d_call: TRBD2; cdr3_aa: CASSRVGLAGGPYYNEQFF; cdr3_nt: TGTGCCAGCAGCCGCGTGGGACTAGCGGGAGGGCCTTATTACAATGAGCAGTTCTTC
clone_size: many; v_call: TRBV28; j_call: TRBJ2-7; d_call: -; cdr3_aa: CASRLQGKSSYEQYF; cdr3_nt: TGTGCCAGCCGCCTACAGGGTAAGAGCTCCTACGAGCAGTACTTC
clone_size: -; v_call: TRBV3-1; j_call: TRBJ1-5; d_call: -; cdr3_aa: CASSQVTGTQPQHF; cdr3_nt: TGTGCCAGCAGCCAAGTCACAGGGACCCAGCCCCAGCATTTT
clone_size: -; v_call: TRBV7-9; j_call: TRBJ2-5; d_call: -; cdr3_aa: CASSLAHRDSERTLETQYF; cdr3_nt: TGTGCCAGCAGCTTAGCCCATCGGGATAGCGAGAGGACACTGGAGACCCAGTACTTC
clone_size: -; v_call: TRBV29-1; j_call: TRBJ2-7; d_call: TRBD1; cdr3_aa: CSVFARDSVFYEQYF; cdr3_nt: TGCAGCGTTTTTGCCCGGGACAGCGTGTTCTACGAGCAGTACTTC
clone_size: few; v_call: TRBV20-1; j_call: TRBJ1-2; d_call: TRBD1; cdr3_aa: CSATLRDRERSYGYTF; cdr3_nt: TGCAGTGCTACCCTCCGGGACAGGGAGAGAAGCTATGGCTACACCTTC